One sample yielded the 29 T cell receptor beta chains listed below, sequenced in a study of CD8+ T cells in alopecia areata. cDNA serving as the sequencing template came from extracted, reverse transcribed RNA. This table comes from immunoSEQ multiplex PCR, and its TCRdb copy is limited to in-frame clones, with some not included. The sample has some 8,000 clones, roughly 70% seen once. CD4+ cells underwent sorting into CD25+CD127- cells for roughly 5 patients. Sequencing was done on a sample of CD4+ Tregs sorted from blood. The receptor set was obtained from a human donor with alopecia areata.

CDR3 DNA sequence: TGTGCCAGCAGCGCGCGACAGGGCCCGCGCGAGCAGTACTTC. Translating gives CASSARQGPREQYF. The rearrangement joins TRBV9 to TRBJ2-7, with TRBD1 identical over 7 bases. J gave up 6 bases and V 3 bases, and 9 bases lay outside the gene matches. Germline values: CDR1 SGDLS, CDR2 YYNGEE. This CDR3 has 14 residues.

The genes are TRBV10-3 and TRBJ2-3; D call uncertain. The CDR3 contains 14 residues. Germline lookup yields CDR1 ENHRY and CDR2 SYGVKD. V lost 4 bases and J 6 bases, leaving 14 bases between the germline ends. Here the CDR3 DNA reads TGTGCCATCAGTGGTATCTGGGGAACGGATACGCAGTATTTT. Amino acid sequence: CAISGIWGTDTQYF.

The chain combines TRBV6-6 with TRBJ2-6, with a possible D match to TRBD2 (6 bases). Germline CDR1 is MNHNY and CDR2 is SVGAGI (reference sequence). The CDR3 has 14 residues. Between the trimmed V and J ends, which lost 6 bases and 4 bases, there was a span of 10 bases. This chain's CDR3 is CASRKGRGANVLTF. The CDR3 DNA reads as TGTGCCAGCAGGAAAGGGAGGGGGGCCAACGTCCTGACTTTC.

J is TRBJ2-7 and V is TRBV5-1; D is possibly TRBD1 (6 bases). The ends were cut back, 5 bases at V and 2 bases at J, with 14 bases in the middle. Germline lookup yields CDR1 SGHRS and CDR2 YFSETQ. The CDR3 has 14 residues. CDR3: CASSPTGSTYEQYF. Written as DNA, the CDR3 is TGCGCCAGCAGTCCTACAGGGAGCACCTACGAGCAGTACTTC.

This clone was picked up a small number of times. This sequence joins TRBV19 and TRBJ2-2; 8 bases line up with TRBD1. The CDR3 length is 16 residues. Germline-derived CDR1 and CDR2 are LNHDA and SQIVND (reference sequence). After removal of 2 bases from V and 2 bases from J, the junction contained 4 bases not matched to a gene. The CDR3 bases are TGTGCCAGTAGTATAAGGACAGGGATTAACACCGGGGAGCTGTTTTTT. Translation: CASSIRTGINTGELFF. The entire variable domain, with the rest obtained from reference TRBV19 and TRBJ2-2, is as follows: DGGITQSPKYLFRKEGQNVTLSCEQNLNHDAMYWYRQDPGQGLRLIYYSQIVNDFQKGDIAEGYSVSREKKESFPLTVTSAQKNPTAFYLCASSIRTGINTGELFFGEGSRLTVL.

The J gene is TRBJ2-1, the V gene TRBV4-1, with 12 bases that match TRBD2. The CDR3 has 16 residues. Trimming took 5 bases from V and 6 from J; bases not matched to a gene: 8. CDR1 MGHRA and CDR2 YSYEKL come from the germline V gene. The CDR3 nucleotides are TGCGCCAGCAGCGTTCGACTAGCGGGAGACCTCAATGAGCAGTTCTTC. The encoded protein is CASSVRLAGDLNEQFF.

The gene calls are TRBV10-2 and TRBJ2-5; the match to TRBD1 covers 7 bases. Trimming at V came to 6 bases and at J to 11 bases, leaving 12 bases not matched to a gene. This CDR3 region has 13 residues. Germline V lookup: CDR1 WSHSY, CDR2 SAAADI. CDR3 DNA sequence: TGCGCCAGCAGCTCAACGGGCCTGGACAGGCAGTACTTC. Its protein product is CASSSTGLDRQYF.

The chain joins TRBV5-1 to TRBJ2-7, with D uncertain. CDR3 length equals 15 residues. Germline V gene sequence: CDR1 SGHRS, CDR2 YFSETQ. V was trimmed by 0 bases and J by 0 bases, leaving 10 bases between them. This CDR3 reads CASSLGLDPSYEQYF. The CDR3 bases are TGCGCCAGCAGCTTGGGCCTAGACCCCTCCTACGAGCAGTACTTC.

The rearrangement uses TRBV9 and TRBJ2-2; the match to TRBD2 covers 7 bases. Germline CDR1 and CDR2: SGDLS and YYNGEE. CDR3 length equals 16 residues. The ends lost 0 bases at V and 6 bases at J; junction bases unmatched: 8. CDR3 in amino acids: CASSVAPIRGAGELFF. The CDR3 nucleotides are TGTGCCAGCAGCGTAGCCCCGATACGGGGGGCCGGGGAGCTGTTTTTT.

The J gene is TRBJ1-2, the V gene TRBV7-9; maybe TRBD1 (5 bases). V lost 5 bases and J 8 bases, leaving 18 bases between the germline ends. Germline lookup yields CDR1 SEHNR and CDR2 FQNEAQ (reference sequence). This CDR3 has 14 residues. CDR3 sequence reads: CASSRGAAGQGYTF. In DNA, the CDR3 is TGTGCCAGCAGCCGAGGGGCGGCAGGGCAGGGCTACACCTTC. Looking up the rest from reference TRBV7-9 and TRBJ1-2 gives the full variable domain: DTGVSQNPRHKITKRGQNVTFRCDPISEHNRLYWYRQTLGQGPEFLTYFQNEAQLEKSRLLSDRFSAERPKGSFSTLEIQRTEQGDSAMYLCASSRGAAGQGYTFGSGTRLTVV.

The rearrangement links TRBV5-7 to TRBJ2-1; TRBD1 aligns across 9 bases. TRBV5-7 is placed among ORFs of uncertain function. The length of the CDR3 is 15 residues. Trimming took 1 base from V and 7 from J; bases not matched to a gene: 6. This CDR3 is CASSLTGQGWNEQFF. CDR3 in DNA: TGTGCCAGCAGCTTGACGGGACAGGGATGGAATGAGCAGTTCTTC.

The CDR3 bases are TGTGCCAGCAGCCAAGATTTCGGACAGGGGATTTACGAGCAGTACTTC. Its translation: CASSQDFGQGIYEQYF. The V and J genes are TRBV4-2 and TRBJ2-7; 9 bases match TRBD1. The V gene's germline CDR1 is LGHNA and CDR2 YNFKEQ. The junction had 7 bases not matched to a gene; V was cut back by 0 bases and J by 4 bases. The CDR3 runs to 16 residues.

The V and J genes are TRBV6-6 and TRBJ2-5, with D possibly TRBD1 on 5 matching bases. Germline lookup yields CDR1 MNHNY and CDR2 SVGAGI (reference sequence). The CDR3 has 12 residues. The CDR3 is CATTGPQETQYF. The CDR3 coding sequence is TGTGCTACAACAGGCCCCCAAGAGACCCAGTACTTC.

The chain employs TRBV29-1 and TRBJ2-2; D might be TRBD1 or TRBD2, each matching 5 bases. Germline V lookup: CDR1 SQVTM, CDR2 ANQGSEA. Deletions cut 4 bases from V and 0 bases from J, with 12 bases between. This CDR3 is 15 amino acids long. The CDR3 nucleotides are TGCAGCGTTGTTCGGGGACCTTCGAACACCGGGGAGCTGTTTTTT. Its translation: CSVVRGPSNTGELFF.

For this clone: Sequence at one end of the junction differs from germline and may be a read error. The V and J genes are TRBV20-1 and TRBJ2-7, with 9 bases matching TRBD1. CDR1 is DFQATT and CDR2 is SNEGSKA in the germline V gene (reference sequence). This CDR3 spans 11 amino acids. CDR3 loop: CSARGGTGIVF. DNA for the CDR3: TGCAGTGCTAGGGGGGGGACAGGGATTGTGTTC.

V and J are TRBV18 and TRBJ1-3, with D maybe TRBD1 (5 bases). CDR1 KGHSH and CDR2 LQKENI come from the germline V gene. V lost 2 bases, J lost 1 base, and 15 bases lay in between. The CDR3 length is 17 residues. The DNA of the CDR3 is TGTGCCAGCTCACCAGGGGCCGGCCAAACATCTGGAAACACCATATATTTT. It yields the protein CASSPGAGQTSGNTIYF.

The CDR3 DNA sequence: TGCAGCGCCCCACAGGGCCGGTACACTGAAGCTTTCTTT. Its translation: CSAPQGRYTEAFF. The chain links TRBV29-1 to TRBJ1-1; TRBD1 is a possible D gene (6 bases). The CDR3 has 13 residues. The V gene's germline CDR1 is SQVTM and CDR2 ANQGSEA. The V end lost 7 bases, the J end lost 3 bases, and 15 bases lay between the germline ends.

This clone was seen more than once but under ten times. This sequence joins TRBV5-6 and TRBJ2-7; 13 nucleotides align to TRBD2. V gave up 4 bases and J gave up 3 bases; unmatched junction bases: 10. The CDR3 length is 17 residues. Germline CDR1 reads SGHDT; CDR2 reads YYEEEE. CDR3 DNA: TGTGCCAGCAGCACCTCGTTGACTAGCGGGAGGTTCTACGAGCAGTACTTC. Its translation is CASSTSLTSGRFYEQYF.

The rearrangement links TRBV4-1 to TRBJ1-1; D is perhaps TRBD1 (5 bases). CDR1 is MGHRA and CDR2 is YSYEKL in the germline V gene. The CDR3 extends over 15 amino acids. V was pared by 1 base and J by 8 bases, with 17 bases between. The CDR3 DNA reads as TGCGCCAGCAGCCAAGGGGACCCCACCCCTGAAGAAGCTTTCTTT. Translation gives CASSQGDPTPEEAFF.

The chain joins TRBV7-9 to TRBJ1-5; perhaps TRBD1 as D (5 bases). Trimming took 1 base from V and 7 from J, leaving 11 bases between them. This CDR3 contains 14 residues. From germline, CDR1 is SEHNR and CDR2 FQNEAQ (reference sequence). CDR3: CASSLGLGGQPQHF. The CDR3 DNA reads TGTGCCAGCAGCTTAGGGCTCGGGGGACAGCCCCAGCATTTT.

The rearrangement links TRBV7-2 to TRBJ1-2, with D unclear. V gave up 5 bases and J gave up 5 bases, with 12 bases separating them. Germline CDR1 reads SGHTA; CDR2 reads FQGNSA. The CDR3 contains 13 residues. The CDR3: CASSPAGIYGYTF. CDR3 nucleotide sequence: TGTGCCAGCAGCCCAGCCGGGATATATGGCTACACCTTC.

The gene calls are TRBV6-6 and TRBJ1-5; TRBD1 matches 8 bases. Germline-derived CDR1 and CDR2 are MNHNY and SVGAGI (reference sequence). CDR3 length: 15 amino acids. The J segment lost 3 bases and the V segment lost 6 bases, leaving 7 bases of the junction unmatched. The CDR3 here is CASRDRVLHNQPQHF. For the CDR3, the DNA is TGTGCCAGCAGGGACAGGGTTTTGCACAATCAGCCCCAGCATTTT.

V usage is TRBV5-8 and J usage is TRBJ2-7, with 10 bases aligning to TRBD1. Germline CDR1 and CDR2: SGHTS and YDEGEE. This CDR3 is 14 amino acids long. Trimming took 4 bases from V and 6 from J; bases not matched to a gene: 7. The CDR3 here is CASSRRTGGTEQYF. The CDR3 DNA sequence: TGTGCCAGCAGCCGGCGGACAGGGGGGACCGAGCAGTACTTC.

Here the CDR3 DNA reads TGTGCCAGCAGCTTTTTCCGGGGGGGCTTTACCGGGGAGCTGTTTTTT. This sequence encodes CASSFFRGGFTGELFF. The chain uses TRBV7-2 and TRBJ2-2; TRBD2 matches 8 bases. V shed 3 bases, J shed 5 bases, and the junction held 8 bases outside the gene matches. Per the germline V gene, CDR1 is SGHTA and CDR2 is FQGNSA. The CDR3 totals 16 residues. Drawing the rest from reference TRBV7-2 and TRBJ2-2, the complete variable domain is GAGVSQSPSNKVTEKGKDVELRCDPISGHTALYWYRQSLGQGLEFLIYFQGNSAPDKSGLPSDRFSAERTGGSVSTLTIQRTQQEDSAVYLCASSFFRGGFTGELFFGEGSRLTVL.

This chain links TRBV2 with TRBJ2-5; D remains ambiguous. Near its end, the DNA agrees better with TRBJ2-7, so the J call may be wrong. The CDR3 runs to 13 residues. Per the germline V gene, CDR1 is SNHLY and CDR2 is FYNNEI. For the CDR3, the DNA is TGTGCCAGCAGTGGGCAGTTCTCCTACGAGCAGTACTTC. It specifies CASSGQFSYEQYF.

The chain combines TRBV28 with TRBJ2-7, with 10 positions matching TRBD1. This CDR3 is built from 18 residues. In germline, CDR1 is MDHEN, CDR2 SYDVKM. V was clipped by 4 bases and J by 0 bases; unmatched bases: 12. This chain's CDR3 is CASSSIILGQGVSYEQYF. The CDR3 DNA reads as TGTGCCAGCAGTTCCATAATTTTAGGACAGGGGGTCTCCTACGAGCAGTACTTC.

This clone has only a few counts. The CDR3 protein is CSVERVPPYGYTF. The CDR3 DNA sequence: TGCAGCGTTGAACGGGTTCCCCCCTATGGCTACACCTTC. The V and J genes are TRBV29-1 and TRBJ1-2, with unresolved D. The CDR3 consists of 13 residues. The germline V and J ends were trimmed by 2 bases and 4 bases, with 11 bases remaining between them. In germline, CDR1 is SQVTM, CDR2 ANQGSEA.

V usage is TRBV7-9 and J usage is TRBJ2-3, with TRBD1 matching over 9 bases. V dropped 2 bases and J dropped 6; count of bases not matched to a gene: 15. The length of the CDR3 is 18 residues. Germline V gene lookup returns CDR1 SEHNR and CDR2 FQNEAQ (reference sequence). The CDR3 loop reads CASSLLWIGTGTSDTQYF. The DNA of the CDR3 is TGTGCCAGCAGCTTACTGTGGATCGGGACAGGGACTTCGGATACGCAGTATTTT.

The chain links TRBV4-2 to TRBJ2-5; 10 bases align to TRBD2. CDR3 length: 16 amino acids. V lost 1 base and J lost 5; bases outside the gene matches: 7. The germline gives CDR1 LGHNA, CDR2 YNFKEQ. The CDR3 is CASSQVSSGGRETQYF. Written as DNA, the CDR3 is TGTGCCAGCAGCCAAGTCTCTAGCGGGGGACGGGAGACCCAGTACTTC.